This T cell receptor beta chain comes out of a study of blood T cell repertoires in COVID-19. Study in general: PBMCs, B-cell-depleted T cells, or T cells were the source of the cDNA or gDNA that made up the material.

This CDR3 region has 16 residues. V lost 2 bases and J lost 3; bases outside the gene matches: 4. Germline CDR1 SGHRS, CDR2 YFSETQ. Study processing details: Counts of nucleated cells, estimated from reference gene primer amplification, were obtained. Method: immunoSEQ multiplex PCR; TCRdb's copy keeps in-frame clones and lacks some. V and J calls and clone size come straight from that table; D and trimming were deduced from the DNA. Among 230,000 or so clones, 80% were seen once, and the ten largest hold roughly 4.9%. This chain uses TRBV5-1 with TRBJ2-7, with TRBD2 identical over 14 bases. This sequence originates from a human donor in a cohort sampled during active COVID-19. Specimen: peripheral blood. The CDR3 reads CASSFGLAGGLYEQYF. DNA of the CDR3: TGCGCCAGCAGCTTTGGACTAGCGGGAGGACTCTACGAGCAGTACTTC.